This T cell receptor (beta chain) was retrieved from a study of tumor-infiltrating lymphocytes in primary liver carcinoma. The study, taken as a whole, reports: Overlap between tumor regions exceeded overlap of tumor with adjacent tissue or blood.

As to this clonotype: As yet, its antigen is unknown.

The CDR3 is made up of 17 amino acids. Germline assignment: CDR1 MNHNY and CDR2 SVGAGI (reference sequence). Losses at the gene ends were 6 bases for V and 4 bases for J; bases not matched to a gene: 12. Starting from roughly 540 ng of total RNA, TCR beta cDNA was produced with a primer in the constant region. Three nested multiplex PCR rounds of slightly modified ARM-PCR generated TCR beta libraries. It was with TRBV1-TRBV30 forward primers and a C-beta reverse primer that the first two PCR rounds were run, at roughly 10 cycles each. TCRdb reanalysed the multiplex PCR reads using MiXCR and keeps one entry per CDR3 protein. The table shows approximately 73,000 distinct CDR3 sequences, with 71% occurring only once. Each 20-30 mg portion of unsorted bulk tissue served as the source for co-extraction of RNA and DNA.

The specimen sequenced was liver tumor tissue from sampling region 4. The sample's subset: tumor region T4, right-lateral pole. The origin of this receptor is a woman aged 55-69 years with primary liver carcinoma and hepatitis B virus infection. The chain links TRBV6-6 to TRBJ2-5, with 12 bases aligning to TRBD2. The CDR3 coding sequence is TGTGCCAGCAGCAACCCATGGACTAGCGGGACAGGAGAGACCCAGTACTTC. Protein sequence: CASSNPWTSGTGETQYF.